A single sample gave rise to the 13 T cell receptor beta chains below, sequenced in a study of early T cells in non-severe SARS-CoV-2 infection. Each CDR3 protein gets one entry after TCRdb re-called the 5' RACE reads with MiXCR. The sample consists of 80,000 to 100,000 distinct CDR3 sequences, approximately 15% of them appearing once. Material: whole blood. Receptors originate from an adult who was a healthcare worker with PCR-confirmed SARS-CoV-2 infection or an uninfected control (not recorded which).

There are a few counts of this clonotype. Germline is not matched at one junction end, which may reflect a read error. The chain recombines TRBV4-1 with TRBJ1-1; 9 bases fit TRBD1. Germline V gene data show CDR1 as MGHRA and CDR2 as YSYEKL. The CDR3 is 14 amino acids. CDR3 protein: CTSSQGTGYTEAFF. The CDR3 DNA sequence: TGCACCAGCAGCCAAGGGACAGGGTACACTGAAGCTTTCTTT.

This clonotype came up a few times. The CDR3 sequence is CATSRGDKNTDTQYF. In nucleotides, the CDR3 is TGTGCCACCAGCAGAGGCGACAAGAACACAGATACGCAGTATTTT. The chain employs TRBV15 and TRBJ2-3; no clear D. Germline loops: CDR1 LNHNV, CDR2 YYDKDF (reference sequence). The CDR3 is 15 residues long. With 1 base removed from V and 2 bases from J, the gap between germline ends came to 10 bases.

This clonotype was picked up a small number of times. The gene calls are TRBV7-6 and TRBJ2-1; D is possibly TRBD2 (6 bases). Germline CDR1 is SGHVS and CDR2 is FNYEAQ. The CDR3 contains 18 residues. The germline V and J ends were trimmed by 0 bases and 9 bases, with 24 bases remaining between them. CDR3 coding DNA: TGTGCCAGCAGCTTAGCGGTGCAAACGGGAGTTCTGTTCGGTGAGCAGTTCTTC. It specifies CASSLAVQTGVLFGEQFF.

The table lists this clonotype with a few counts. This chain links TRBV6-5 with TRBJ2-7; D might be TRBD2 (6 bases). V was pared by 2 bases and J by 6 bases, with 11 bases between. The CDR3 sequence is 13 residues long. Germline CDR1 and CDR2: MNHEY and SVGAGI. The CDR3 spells CASSYKGRSEQYF. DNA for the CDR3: TGTGCCAGCAGTTACAAAGGGAGGAGCGAGCAGTACTTC.

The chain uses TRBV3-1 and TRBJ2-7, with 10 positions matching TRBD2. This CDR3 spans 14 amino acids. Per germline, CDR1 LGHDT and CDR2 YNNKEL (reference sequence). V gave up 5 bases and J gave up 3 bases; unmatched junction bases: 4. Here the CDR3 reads CASSSSGSFYEQYF. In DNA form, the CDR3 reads TGTGCCAGCAGCTCTAGCGGGAGTTTCTACGAGCAGTACTTC.

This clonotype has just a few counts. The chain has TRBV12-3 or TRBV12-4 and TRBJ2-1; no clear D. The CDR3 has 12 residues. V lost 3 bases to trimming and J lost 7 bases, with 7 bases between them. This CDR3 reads CASSFSPNEQFF. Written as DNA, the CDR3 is TGTGCCAGCAGTTTTTCCCCGAATGAGCAGTTCTTC.

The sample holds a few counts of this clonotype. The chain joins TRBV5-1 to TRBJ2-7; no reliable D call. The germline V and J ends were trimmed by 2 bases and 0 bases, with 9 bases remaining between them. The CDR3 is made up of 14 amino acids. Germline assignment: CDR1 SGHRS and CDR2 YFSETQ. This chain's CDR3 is CASSLRLSSYEQYF. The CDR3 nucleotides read TGCGCCAGCAGCTTACGTCTAAGCTCCTACGAGCAGTACTTC.

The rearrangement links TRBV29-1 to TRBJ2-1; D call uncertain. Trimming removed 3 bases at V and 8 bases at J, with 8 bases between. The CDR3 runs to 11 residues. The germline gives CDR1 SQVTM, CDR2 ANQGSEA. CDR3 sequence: CSVEKQHEQFF. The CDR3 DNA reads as TGCAGCGTTGAGAAGCAACATGAGCAGTTCTTC.

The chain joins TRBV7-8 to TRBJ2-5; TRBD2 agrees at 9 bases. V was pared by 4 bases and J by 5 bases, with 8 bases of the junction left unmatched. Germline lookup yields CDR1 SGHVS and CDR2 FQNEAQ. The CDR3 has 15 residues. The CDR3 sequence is CASSSSGGRLETQYF. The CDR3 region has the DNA TGTGCCAGCAGCTCGAGCGGGGGGCGTTTGGAGACCCAGTACTTC.

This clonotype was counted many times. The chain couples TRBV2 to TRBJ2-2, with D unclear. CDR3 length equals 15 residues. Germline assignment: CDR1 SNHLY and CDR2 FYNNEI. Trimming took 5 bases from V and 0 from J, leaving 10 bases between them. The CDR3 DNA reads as TGTGCCAGCAGTTACCACAATTCGAACACCGGGGAGCTGTTTTTT. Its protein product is CASSYHNSNTGELFF.

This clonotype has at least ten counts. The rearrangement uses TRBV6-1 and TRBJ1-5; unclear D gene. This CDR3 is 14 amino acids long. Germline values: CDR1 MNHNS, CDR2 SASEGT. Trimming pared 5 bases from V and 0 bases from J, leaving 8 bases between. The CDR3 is CASSLDYSNQPQHF. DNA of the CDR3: TGTGCCAGCAGTCTCGACTATAGCAATCAGCCCCAGCATTTT.

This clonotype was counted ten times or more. The CDR3 here is CASKDGSGNTIYF. CDR3 nucleotide sequence: TGTGCCAGCAAGGACGGCTCTGGAAACACCATATATTTT. The rearrangement joins TRBV7-9 to TRBJ1-3; D gene uncertain. V was shortened by 7 bases and J by 0 bases, with 7 bases between the two germline ends. The CDR3 totals 13 residues. Per germline, CDR1 SEHNR and CDR2 FQNEAQ (reference sequence). Drawing the rest from reference TRBV7-9 and TRBJ1-3, the complete variable domain is DTGVSQNPRHKITKRGQNVTFRCDPISEHNRLYWYRQTLGQGPEFLTYFQNEAQLEKSRLLSDRFSAERPKGSFSTLEIQRTEQGDSAMYLCASKDGSGNTIYFGEGSWLTVV.

CDR3 amino acids: CASSRGQNPGAFF. Here the CDR3 DNA reads TGTGCCAGCAGCCGCGGACAGAACCCCGGGGCTTTCTTT. The chain is built from TRBV7-9 and TRBJ1-1, with D possibly TRBD1 on 6 matching bases. The V gene lost 5 bases and the J gene lost 11 bases, with 18 bases spanning the gap. CDR1 SEHNR and CDR2 FQNEAQ come from the germline V gene (reference sequence). This CDR3 spans 13 amino acids.